These 7 T cell receptor beta chains originate from one sample sequenced in a study of T-cell memory formation after mild COVID-19. TCRdb independently ran MiXCR on the 5' RACE reads; one entry per CDR3 protein. The repertoire holds over 450,000 distinct CDR3 sequences, around 21% seen once, with under 15% in the top ten. Source material: PBMCs or a T cell subset sorted from them (not recorded which). All receptors come from an adult woman who had mild COVID-19 (a few samples of this study predate the infection). Cell type and time point are not known.

This clonotype came up a few times. The CDR3 reads CASSLIPPLGLQTDTQYF. CDR3 coding DNA: TGTGCCAGCAGCTTAATTCCACCGTTGGGACTACAGACAGATACGCAGTATTTT. This chain uses TRBV7-6 with TRBJ2-3, with 7 nucleotides matching TRBD2. Germline CDR1 SGHVS, CDR2 FNYEAQ. With 2 bases clipped from V and 3 bases from J, the junction kept 14 bases outside the gene matches. This CDR3 comprises 18 residues.

The chain combines TRBV6-5 with TRBJ1-1, with D perhaps TRBD1 (5 bases). The CDR3 totals 15 residues. V was cut by 6 bases and J by 0 bases, with 14 bases left in between. Germline V gene sequence: CDR1 MNHEY, CDR2 SVGAGI. CDR3 in DNA: TGTGCCAGCAGGCCCCGGGGCGCAATGAACACTGAAGCTTTCTTT. It translates to CASRPRGAMNTEAFF.

This clonotype was seen more than once but under ten times. The chain employs TRBV2 and TRBJ1-2; D remains unclear. V gave up 1 base and J gave up 5 bases, with 20 bases separating them. Germline V gives CDR1 SNHLY, CDR2 FYNNEI. There are 17 residues in the CDR3. The CDR3 bases are TGTGCCAGCAGTGAAGTAAGGCCAGCCCAATCATATTATGGCTACACCTTC. It yields the protein CASSEVRPAQSYYGYTF.

This clonotype was counted only a few times. This sequence joins TRBV29-1 and TRBJ2-4, with TRBD1 matching over 7 bases. The length of the CDR3 is 14 residues. Unmatched junction bases numbered 3, after V lost 3 bases and J lost 1 base. Germline loops: CDR1 SQVTM, CDR2 ANQGSEA. The DNA of the CDR3 is TGCAGCGTTGATAGGGGGCGCGCCAAAAACATTCAGTACTTC. Its translation: CSVDRGRAKNIQYF.

The rearrangement links TRBV30 to TRBJ2-1, with 11 bases fitting TRBD2. Germline CDR1 and CDR2: GTSNPN and SVGIG (reference sequence). CDR3 length equals 18 residues. Trimming removed 0 bases from V and 2 bases from J; junction bases left unmatched: 9. The CDR3 is CAWSVIGASGGTYNEQFF. CDR3 coding DNA: TGTGCCTGGAGTGTAATAGGGGCTAGCGGGGGGACCTACAATGAGCAGTTCTTC.

J is TRBJ2-7 and V is TRBV4-1, with D possibly being TRBD1 (6 bases). Germline-derived CDR1 and CDR2 are MGHRA and YSYEKL. V lost 4 bases, J lost 0 bases, and 13 bases lay in between. The CDR3 is 15 residues long. The CDR3 sequence: CASSLTGAVSYEQYF. CDR3 DNA: TGCGCCAGCAGCCTGACAGGCGCGGTCTCCTACGAGCAGTACTTC.

The V gene is TRBV19, the J gene TRBJ1-1, with D unclear. Trimming removed 5 bases at V and 8 bases at J, with 12 bases between. Germline assignment: CDR1 LNHDA and CDR2 SQIVND (reference sequence). The CDR3 is 12 residues long. Here the CDR3 reads CASSLSKSEAFF. For the CDR3, the DNA is TGTGCCAGTAGTCTATCAAAGAGCGAAGCTTTCTTT.